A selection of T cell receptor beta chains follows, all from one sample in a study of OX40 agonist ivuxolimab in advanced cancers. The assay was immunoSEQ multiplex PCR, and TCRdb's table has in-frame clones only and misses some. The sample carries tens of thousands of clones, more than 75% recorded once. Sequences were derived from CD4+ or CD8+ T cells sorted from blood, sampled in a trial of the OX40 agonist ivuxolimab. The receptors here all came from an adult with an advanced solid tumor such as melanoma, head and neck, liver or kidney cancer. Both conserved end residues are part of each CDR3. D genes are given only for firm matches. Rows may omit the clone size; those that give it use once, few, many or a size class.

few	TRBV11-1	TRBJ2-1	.	CASSLVGLATFNEQFF	TGTGCCAGCAGCTTAGTTGGGCTAGCGACTTTTAATGAGCAGTTCTTC
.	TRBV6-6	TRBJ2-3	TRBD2	CASRQGLAATDTQYF	TGTGCCAGCAGGCAGGGACTAGCGGCGACAGATACGCAGTATTTT
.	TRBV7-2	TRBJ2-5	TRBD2	CASSWDLAGMGKTQYF	TGTGCCAGCAGCTGGGACCTAGCGGGGATGGGGAAGACCCAGTACTTC
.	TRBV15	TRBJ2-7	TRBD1	CATSRALGQGTYYEQYF	TGTGCCACCAGCAGAGCTCTGGGACAGGGGACCTACTACGAGCAGTACTTC
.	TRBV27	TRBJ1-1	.	CASSTGHITEAFF	TGTGCCAGTTCGACGGGACATATCACTGAAGCTTTCTTT
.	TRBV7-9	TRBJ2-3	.	CASSSGTDTQYF	TGTGCCAGCAGCTCCGGCACAGATACGCAGTATTTT
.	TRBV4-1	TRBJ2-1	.	CASSQEPVFGRKINEQFF	TGCGCCAGCAGCCAAGAGCCCGTGTTTGGACGGAAGATCAATGAGCAGTTCTTC
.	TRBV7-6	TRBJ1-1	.	CASSLGAASNTEAFF	TGTGCCAGCAGCTTAGGGGCAGCGAGCAACACTGAAGCTTTCTTT
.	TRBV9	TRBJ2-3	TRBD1	CASSYRGQDTDTQYF	TGTGCCAGCAGCTACAGGGGGCAGGACACAGATACGCAGTATTTT
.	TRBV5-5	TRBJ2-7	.	CASSLAHGSYEQYF	TGTGCCAGCAGCTTGGCCCATGGTTCCTACGAGCAGTACTTC
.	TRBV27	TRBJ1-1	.	CASSLSNPPLNTEAFF	TGTGCCAGCAGTTTATCGAACCCCCCTTTGAACACTGAAGCTTTCTTT
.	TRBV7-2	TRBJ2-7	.	CASGLGNSYEQYF	TGTGCCAGCGGGCTCGGCAATAGCTACGAGCAGTACTTC
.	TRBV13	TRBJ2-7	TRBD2	CASSLALAGVNEQYF	TGTGCCAGCAGCTTAGCACTAGCGGGAGTCAACGAGCAGTACTTC
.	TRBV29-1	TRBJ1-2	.	CSVVGQAYGYTF	TGCAGCGTCGTGGGACAAGCGTATGGCTACACCTTC
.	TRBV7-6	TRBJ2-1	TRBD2	CASSQSGTRYNEQFF	TGTGCCAGCAGCCAATCCGGGACTAGGTACAATGAGCAGTTCTTC
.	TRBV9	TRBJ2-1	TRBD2	CASREGLAGVNEQFF	TGTGCCAGCAGAGAGGGACTAGCGGGAGTCAATGAGCAGTTCTTC
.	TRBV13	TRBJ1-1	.	CASSLQLTEAFF	TGTGCCAGCAGCTTACAGTTGACTGAAGCTTTCTTT
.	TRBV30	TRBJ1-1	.	CAWRYGIIRTEAFF	TGTGCCTGGAGGTATGGGATTATTCGCACTGAAGCTTTCTTT
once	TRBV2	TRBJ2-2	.	CASSDLTGSPTNTGELFF	TGTGCCAGCAGTGACTTAACCGGGAGCCCGACGAACACCGGGGAGCTGTTTTTT
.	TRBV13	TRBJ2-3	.	CASSGGGANTQYF	TGTGCCAGCAGCGGAGGAGGAGCAAATACGCAGTATTTT
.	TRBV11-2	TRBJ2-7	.	CASSLGLGYEQYF	TGTGCCAGCAGCTTAGGGTTAGGATACGAGCAGTACTTC
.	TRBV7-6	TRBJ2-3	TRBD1	CASSSPRGAGGPWGADTQYF	TGTGCCAGCAGCTCCCCCCGCGGAGCAGGGGGCCCCTGGGGCGCAGATACGCAGTATTTT
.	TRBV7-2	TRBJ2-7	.	CASSPDRPPYEQYF	TGTGCCAGCAGCCCCGACAGGCCCCCCTACGAGCAGTACTTC
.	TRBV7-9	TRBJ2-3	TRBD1	CASSPFYGKGQQLTDTQYF	TGTGCCAGCAGCCCTTTCTACGGGAAGGGACAGCAACTCACAGATACGCAGTATTTT
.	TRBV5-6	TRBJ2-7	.	CASSLGPQNSRPRSYEQYF	TGTGCCAGCAGCTTGGGTCCCCAAAATTCTAGGCCCCGGTCCTACGAGCAGTACTTC
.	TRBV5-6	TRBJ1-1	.	CASRGEAFF	TGTGCCAGCCGGGGGGAAGCTTTCTTT
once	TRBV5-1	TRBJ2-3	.	CASSLDRAPDTQYF	TGCGCCAGCAGCTTGGACAGGGCCCCAGATACGCAGTATTTT
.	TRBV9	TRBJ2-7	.	CASSATGYEQYF	TGTGCCAGCAGCGCCACAGGTTACGAGCAGTACTTC
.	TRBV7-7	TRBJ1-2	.	CASSLLSQGSPGLNYGYTF	TGTGCCAGCAGCTTATTGTCACAAGGAAGTCCCGGCCTTAACTATGGCTACACCTTC
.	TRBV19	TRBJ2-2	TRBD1	CASSPRAGGITGELFF	TGTGCCAGTAGTCCCCGAGCAGGGGGTATAACCGGGGAGCTGTTTTTT
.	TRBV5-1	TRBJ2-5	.	CASSLGLQETQYF	TGCGCCAGCAGCCTGGGACTGCAAGAGACCCAGTACTTC
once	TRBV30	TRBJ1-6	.	CASQGNNSPLHF	TGTGCCTCGCAGGGTAATAATTCACCCCTCCACTTT
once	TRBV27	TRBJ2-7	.	CASSRTASYEQYF	TGTGCCAGCAGCCGGACAGCCTCCTACGAGCAGTACTTC